The rows below give T cell receptor beta chains drawn from one sample of a study of blood T cell repertoires in COVID-19. Some clones are missing from TCRdb's copy, which holds only in-frame ones; the method was immunoSEQ multiplex PCR. The repertoire includes 150,000 or so clones, approximately 85% of them detected once, and 11% sits in the top ten. Sample: peripheral blood. These TCRs come from a man in his fifties or sixties with active or convalescent COVID-19. CDR3s include the opening cysteine and the closing phenylalanine or tryptophan. D genes are given only for firm matches. Clone size is shown for a subset of rows, as once, few, many or a class of expanded clone.

d_call j_call clone_size v_call cdr3_nt cdr3_aa
TRBD1 TRBJ1-2 . TRBV6-1 TGTGCCAGCAGTGAAGCTTGGGACAGTAGCTACACCTTC CASSEAWDSSYTF
. TRBJ1-4 . TRBV4-1 TGCGCCAGCAGCCAAGATATCGGGAAACTGTTTTTT CASSQDIGKLFF
. TRBJ2-7 . TRBV3-1/TRBV3-2 TGTGCCAGCAGCCACGGGACTCCCGAGGAGCAGTACTTC CASSHGTPEEQYF
. TRBJ2-7 once TRBV5-1 TGCGCCAGCAGCCTCGGGGAAGCAGGGGTTTACGAGCAGTACTTC CASSLGEAGVYEQYF
. TRBJ2-3 . TRBV12-2 TGTGCAAGTCGCTCGGCAACCCCGGGAGGGCGAGTAGATACGCAGTATTTT CASRSATPGGRVDTQYF
TRBD1 TRBJ1-2 . TRBV6-5 TGTGCCAGCAGTTACTCGGGGCAGGGGGACTATGGCTACACCTTC CASSYSGQGDYGYTF
TRBD1 TRBJ1-4 . TRBV6-5 TGTGCCAGCAGTTACTCGACAGGGGCGGGTGAAAAACTGTTTTTT CASSYSTGAGEKLFF
TRBD1 TRBJ1-3 . TRBV9 TGTGCCAGCAGCTCCCGGACAGGAGGAAACACCATATATTTT CASSSRTGGNTIYF
. TRBJ2-7 . TRBV7-8 TGTGCCAGCAGCTTAGTCGGGAAATCCTACGAGCAGTACTTC CASSLVGKSYEQYF
. TRBJ1-2 few TRBV3-1/TRBV3-2 TGTGCCAGCAGCCCAGGGGAAGGAGCTTCCTATGGCTACACCTTC CASSPGEGASYGYTF
TRBD2 TRBJ2-7 . TRBV13 TGTGCCAGCAGCGCCGCCGGGGGGTTCTTCGCCTACGAGCAGTACTTC CASSAAGGFFAYEQYF
. TRBJ2-1 . TRBV5-6 TGTGCCAGCAGCTTGGCCGGTGAGCAGTTCTTC CASSLAGEQFF
TRBD1 TRBJ1-5 . TRBV5-6 TGTGCCAGCAGCCTAAGGGGGCCGAGCAATCAGCCCCAGCATTTT CASSLRGPSNQPQHF
. TRBJ1-5 . TRBV6-5 TGTGCCAGCAGAATGGGGCGGTCGCGGTCGGCCCAGCATTTT CASRMGRSRSAQHF
TRBD1 TRBJ1-1 . TRBV5-1 TGCGCCAGCAAGGGTGACCAGGGACAGAGTTACACTGAAGCTTTCTTT CASKGDQGQSYTEAFF
. TRBJ1-1 . TRBV5-4 TGTGCCAGCAGCTTGTGGGGGACTGGCGAGGCTTTCTTT CASSLWGTGEAFF
. TRBJ2-3 . TRBV18 TGTGCCAGCTCACCTACGGCAGGGTCGCAGGATACGCAGTATTTT CASSPTAGSQDTQYF
. TRBJ1-6 . TRBV7-9 TGTGCCAGCAGCTTAACAGCTCCTTCACCCCTCCACTTT CASSLTAPSPLHF
. TRBJ1-1 few TRBV11-2 TGTGCCAGCAGGCCGGGGGGGATGAACACTGAAGCTTTCTTT CASRPGGMNTEAFF
. TRBJ2-3 few TRBV5-6 TGTGCCAGCAGCCCGACAGCCACAGATACGCAGTATTTT CASSPTATDTQYF